These 30 T cell receptor beta chains came from one sample sequenced in a study of cytomegalovirus exposure and HLA in healthy donors. The PCR made use of 60 Vbeta and 13 Jbeta primers. Profiled with immunoSEQ multiplex PCR; TCRdb holds only in-frame clones, not every one. The profile shows roughly 150,000 clones, 75% of them singletons. The specimen was PBMCs. These receptors were obtained from a man aged 30 to 45 in good health and CMV-seronegative.

The chain combines TRBV4-1 with TRBJ2-3, with 10 positions matching TRBD1. The junction had 5 bases not matched to a gene; V was cut back by 1 base and J by 1 base. The CDR3 sequence is 17 residues long. Germline V gives CDR1 MGHRA, CDR2 YSYEKL. The CDR3 sequence is CASSQVAGTGGTDTQYF. DNA of the CDR3: TGCGCCAGCAGCCAAGTCGCCGGGACAGGGGGCACAGATACGCAGTATTTT.

About this clone: One end of the junction is discordant with germline, which a read error may explain. V and J are TRBV5-1 and TRBJ2-6; D is perhaps TRBD1 (6 bases). The CDR3 is 21 residues long. Germline lookup yields CDR1 SGHRS and CDR2 YFSETQ. The CDR3: CASSLAFVRDTIRSGANGLTF. CDR3 nucleotides: TGCGCCAGCAGCTTGGCCTTCGTACGGGACACTATTCGCTCTGGGGCCAACGGCCTGACTTTC.

J is TRBJ1-6 and V is TRBV25-1; D is unclear. Deletions cut 4 bases from V and 10 bases from J, with 8 bases between. The germline CDR1 and CDR2 sequences are MGHDK and SYGVNS. The CDR3 sequence is 12 residues long. CDR3 in DNA: TGTGCCAGCAGTGGGTGGGAGTCACCCCTCCACTTT. Protein product: CASSGWESPLHF.

This rearrangement joins TRBV27 to TRBJ1-1; perhaps TRBD1 as D (5 bases). With 0 bases removed from V and 4 bases from J, the gap between germline ends came to 12 bases. Looked up from germline, CDR1 is MNHEY and CDR2 is SMNVEV (reference sequence). The CDR3 extends over 15 amino acids. DNA of the CDR3: TGTGCCAGCAGTTTATCGTGGCAGGGTGGCACTGAAGCTTTCTTT. Its protein product is CASSLSWQGGTEAFF.

The rearrangement uses TRBV6-4 and TRBJ2-3; TRBD1 matches 8 bases. There are 13 residues in the CDR3. With 7 bases clipped from V and 7 bases from J, the junction kept 7 bases outside the gene matches. Germline assignment: CDR1 MRHNA and CDR2 SNTAGT. CDR3 region: CASTRTGWNTQYF. The CDR3, as DNA: TGTGCCAGCACCCGGACAGGGTGGAATACGCAGTATTTT.

The chain is built from TRBV6-4 and TRBJ2-3, with D possibly TRBD2 on 6 matching bases. The CDR3 is made up of 15 amino acids. The germline V and J ends were trimmed by 2 bases and 3 bases, with 12 bases remaining between them. The germline V gene has CDR1 MRHNA and CDR2 SNTAGT. The CDR3 region is CASSDGGYGTDTQYF. CDR3 nucleotides: TGTGCCAGCAGTGACGGGGGGTACGGAACAGATACGCAGTATTTT.

The chain has TRBV5-1 and TRBJ2-7; 11 bases line up with TRBD1. CDR1 is SGHRS and CDR2 is YFSETQ in the germline V gene. Trimming removed 4 bases from V and 4 bases from J; junction bases left unmatched: 7. The CDR3 has 15 amino acids. CDR3 bases: TGCGCCAGCAGCCCGGGGGGGACAGGGGGGTACGAGCAGTACTTC. This sequence encodes CASSPGGTGGYEQYF.

This clone came up once. V and J are TRBV11-2 and TRBJ2-4; TRBD2 matches 8 bases. The CDR3 consists of 14 residues. The germline gives CDR1 SGHAT, CDR2 FQNNGV. The V gene end was trimmed by 4 bases and the J gene end by 9 bases; junction bases not matched to a gene: 8. This CDR3 is CASSSSGGLGIQYF. The CDR3 DNA reads as TGTGCCAGCAGCTCCTCGGGGGGGCTAGGCATTCAGTACTTC.

The V gene is TRBV13, the J gene TRBJ2-5; D ambiguous. Germline V gene sequence: CDR1 PRHDT, CDR2 FYEKMQ (reference sequence). The CDR3 sequence is 17 residues long. V dropped 0 bases and J dropped 0 bases, with 14 bases sitting between them. The CDR3 DNA reads as TGTGCCAGCAGCTTAGGGCCCTCTTGGGCGTACCAAGAGACCCAGTACTTC. Translating it yields CASSLGPSWAYQETQYF.

This clone was counted once. This rearrangement joins TRBV29-1 to TRBJ2-2, with D possibly TRBD1 on 6 matching bases. This CDR3 is 12 amino acids long. Trimming took off 4 bases at V and 5 bases at J, with 8 bases between the two ends. Germline V lookup: CDR1 SQVTM, CDR2 ANQGSEA. CDR3 loop: CSVVTGTGELFF. The CDR3 nucleotides are TGCAGCGTTGTTACAGGGACCGGGGAGCTGTTTTTT.

The table lists this clone with a count of one. The rearrangement joins TRBV28 to TRBJ1-1; D might be TRBD1 (6 bases). V was trimmed by 5 bases and J by 0 bases, leaving 19 bases between them. Germline CDR1 reads MDHEN; CDR2 reads SYDVKM. The CDR3 contains 17 residues. The CDR3 spells CASSPMHSGHLNTEAFF. The CDR3 coding sequence is TGTGCCAGCAGTCCGATGCACTCGGGACACCTGAACACTGAAGCTTTCTTT.

The V and J genes are TRBV7-9 and TRBJ1-5; D unresolved. The germline CDR1 and CDR2 sequences are SEHNR and FQNEAQ (reference sequence). The CDR3 has 13 amino acids. V lost 2 bases to trimming and J lost 5 bases, with 7 bases between them. The CDR3 coding sequence is TGTGCCAGCAGCTTATCTACGGATCAGCCCCAGCATTTT. Its translation is CASSLSTDQPQHF.

The chain links TRBV5-1 to TRBJ2-4; D possibly corresponds to TRBD1 (5 bases). V was clipped by 4 bases and J by 5 bases, with 7 bases between them. Germline CDR1 is SGHRS and CDR2 is YFSETQ. The CDR3 sequence is 12 residues long. The CDR3, as DNA: TGCGCCAGCAGCCTGACAGAAAACATTCAGTACTTC. It translates to CASSLTENIQYF.

This sequence joins TRBV7-8 and TRBJ2-6; TRBD1 is a possible D gene (5 bases). CDR1 SGHVS and CDR2 FQNEAQ come from the germline V gene. The CDR3 extends over 18 amino acids. V lost 5 bases and J 0 bases, leaving 17 bases between the germline ends. Written as DNA, the CDR3 is TGTGCCAGCAGCACGAAACACAGGTCCGTCTCTGGGGCCAACGTCCTGACTTTC. Its translation is CASSTKHRSVSGANVLTF.

Only a few counts were recorded for this clone. This sequence joins TRBV11-1 and TRBJ2-1; no clear D gene. Germline values: CDR1 SGHAT, CDR2 FQDESV (reference sequence). The CDR3 extends over 17 amino acids. Trimming took 3 bases from V and 0 from J, leaving 15 bases between them. The CDR3 sequence: CASSFQRRLSSYNEQFF. The CDR3 DNA reads TGTGCCAGCAGCTTCCAACGGCGGCTGAGCTCCTACAATGAGCAGTTCTTC. Filled out from reference TRBV11-1 and TRBJ2-1, the complete variable domain reads EAEVAQSPRYKITEKSQAVAFWCDPISGHATLYWYRQILGQGPELLVQFQDESVVDDSQLPKDRFSAERLKGVDSTLKIQPAELGDSAMYLCASSFQRRLSSYNEQFFGPGTRLTVL.

The chain links TRBV5-1 to TRBJ2-5, with 8 bases identical to TRBD2. With 4 bases clipped from V and 2 bases from J, the junction kept 7 bases outside the gene matches. The germline CDR1 and CDR2 sequences are SGHRS and YFSETQ. The CDR3 has 15 amino acids. CDR3 loop: CASSRGGAGQETQYF. The CDR3 nucleotides are TGCGCCAGCAGCCGGGGGGGCGCGGGGCAAGAGACCCAGTACTTC.

The chain combines TRBV9 with TRBJ2-3; D might be TRBD1 (5 bases). The V end lost 1 base, the J end lost 1 base, and 7 bases lay between the germline ends. Looked up from germline, CDR1 is SGDLS and CDR2 is YYNGEE. The length of the CDR3 is 14 residues. This chain's CDR3 is CASSVQGGTDTQYF. The CDR3, as DNA: TGTGCCAGCAGCGTACAAGGGGGCACAGATACGCAGTATTTT. The full variable domain, completed using reference TRBV9 and TRBJ2-3, is DSGVTQTPKHLITATGQRVTLRCSPRSGDLSVYWYQQSLDQGLQFLIQYYNGEERAKGNILERFSAQQFPDLHSELNLSSLELGDSALYFCASSVQGGTDTQYFGPGTRLTVL.

The CDR3 loop is CASRERQGSYGYTF. The CDR3 DNA follows: TGTGCCAGCAGAGAGCGACAGGGTTCCTATGGCTACACCTTC. The chain has TRBV28 and TRBJ1-2, with TRBD1 identical over 7 bases. V was clipped by 6 bases and J by 4 bases; unmatched bases: 8. There are 14 residues in the CDR3. The germline CDR1 and CDR2 sequences are MDHEN and SYDVKM.

This clone was found a few times. The J gene is TRBJ2-5, the V gene TRBV5-1; a weak D match, TRBD2 (7 bases). The germline V gene encodes CDR1 SGHRS and CDR2 YFSETQ. This CDR3 has 14 amino acids. The ends were cut back, 4 bases at V and 5 bases at J, with 15 bases in the middle. CDR3 amino acids: CASSTGGRGETQYF. Written as DNA, the CDR3 is TGCGCCAGCAGCACCGGGGGGCGTGGGGAGACCCAGTACTTC.

This chain joins TRBV9 and TRBJ2-2, with D perhaps TRBD2 (6 bases). CDR3 length: 15 residues. The ends were cut back, 4 bases at V and 4 bases at J, with 14 bases in the middle. Germline V gene lookup returns CDR1 SGDLS and CDR2 YYNGEE. The CDR3 nucleotides read TGTGCCAGCAGCTCCGCGGGGAGCGGCACCGGGGAGCTGTTTTTT. Translating it yields CASSSAGSGTGELFF.

This chain connects TRBV28 to TRBJ1-2; 9 nucleotides agree with TRBD1. In germline, CDR1 is MDHEN, CDR2 SYDVKM. V dropped 5 bases and J dropped 6; count of bases not matched to a gene: 7. The CDR3 covers 14 residues. CDR3 region: CASSPQGAWNGYTF. The CDR3 DNA is TGTGCCAGCAGTCCACAGGGGGCCTGGAATGGCTACACCTTC.

This rearrangement joins TRBV19 to TRBJ1-2, with D maybe TRBD1 (5 bases). Germline loops: CDR1 LNHDA, CDR2 SQIVND (reference sequence). V gave up 6 bases and J gave up 4 bases, with 12 bases separating them. This CDR3 contains 13 residues. This chain's CDR3 is CASRPDSLYGYTF. Written as DNA, the CDR3 is TGTGCCAGTAGACCTGACAGCCTCTATGGCTACACCTTC. The complete variable domain, with remaining parts taken from reference TRBV19 and TRBJ1-2, reads DGGITQSPKYLFRKEGQNVTLSCEQNLNHDAMYWYRQDPGQGLRLIYYSQIVNDFQKGDIAEGYSVSREKKESFPLTVTSAQKNPTAFYLCASRPDSLYGYTFGSGTRLTVV.

The chain is built from TRBV10-3 and TRBJ1-1; 8 nucleotides align to TRBD1. Germline V lookup: CDR1 ENHRY, CDR2 SYGVKD. V lost 4 bases to trimming and J lost 3 bases; unmatched junction nucleotides: 4. There are 14 residues in the CDR3. The CDR3 DNA reads TGTGCCATCAGTGCAACAGGGGGAGACACTGAAGCTTTCTTT. Translating it yields CAISATGGDTEAFF.

This clone was picked up a small number of times. The chain couples TRBV6-1 to TRBJ2-5; 9 bases match TRBD2. The V and J ends lost 4 bases and 4 bases, in that order; junction bases with no gene match: 7. Germline lookup yields CDR1 MNHNS and CDR2 SASEGT. The CDR3 has 15 amino acids. CDR3 DNA sequence: TGTGCCAGCAGTGGCCTTGCGGGGGGGGGAGAGACCCAGTACTTC. Encoded protein: CASSGLAGGGETQYF.

The CDR3 spells CASSSEGWREGYEQFF. The CDR3 DNA reads as TGCGCCAGCAGCTCCGAGGGATGGCGGGAGGGCTATGAGCAGTTCTTC. The genes are TRBV5-1 and TRBJ2-1; 9 nucleotides agree with TRBD2. Germline V gene sequence: CDR1 SGHRS, CDR2 YFSETQ. V dropped 3 bases and J dropped 8; count of bases not matched to a gene: 12. This CDR3 has 16 amino acids.

V is TRBV30 and J is TRBJ2-7, with D perhaps matching TRBD2 (7 bases). Germline assignment: CDR1 GTSNPN and CDR2 SVGIG (reference sequence). The CDR3 is 15 amino acids. V was clipped by 3 bases and J by 6 bases, with 21 bases between them. DNA for the CDR3: TGTGCCTGGAGCCCGATTGGGAGGGGGATCGGCGAGCAGTACTTC. Its protein is CAWSPIGRGIGEQYF.

In this sample, this clone turned up once. The chain recombines TRBV29-1 with TRBJ2-2, with D maybe TRBD1 (6 bases). Germline-derived CDR1 and CDR2 are SQVTM and ANQGSEA. Trimming removed 1 base at V and 0 bases at J, with 12 bases between. The CDR3 covers 16 residues. CDR3 loop: CSVEGTATSNTGELFF. The CDR3 nucleotides are TGCAGCGTTGAAGGGACAGCCACTTCGAACACCGGGGAGCTGTTTTTT.

This chain joins TRBV6-5 and TRBJ2-5; 10 nucleotides line up with TRBD1. There are 14 residues in the CDR3. The V and J ends lost 7 bases and 5 bases, in that order; junction bases with no gene match: 7. Germline V gene lookup returns CDR1 MNHEY and CDR2 SVGAGI. The CDR3 loop reads CASNEDRGSETQYF. As DNA, the CDR3 is TGTGCCAGCAACGAGGACAGGGGGTCCGAGACCCAGTACTTC.

This chain joins TRBV6-5 and TRBJ2-5; tentative D call: TRBD2 (6 bases). Trimming shortened V by 4 bases and J by 2 bases, and 14 bases separated the two germline ends. Germline V gene data show CDR1 as MNHEY and CDR2 as SVGAGI. The CDR3 is 15 residues long. The DNA for the CDR3 is TGTGCCAGCAGTTTACAAAATAGCGGACAAGAGACCCAGTACTTC. Encoded protein: CASSLQNSGQETQYF.

This chain links TRBV4-2 with TRBJ2-1; 11 bases fit TRBD2. This CDR3 region has 17 residues. The V gene's germline CDR1 is LGHNA and CDR2 YNFKEQ. The trim removed 4 bases at V and 3 bases at J, leaving 8 bases unmatched. The CDR3 DNA reads TGTGCCAGCAGCCCCGTACTAGCGGGAGTTAACTACAATGAGCAGTTCTTC. It codes for CASSPVLAGVNYNEQFF.